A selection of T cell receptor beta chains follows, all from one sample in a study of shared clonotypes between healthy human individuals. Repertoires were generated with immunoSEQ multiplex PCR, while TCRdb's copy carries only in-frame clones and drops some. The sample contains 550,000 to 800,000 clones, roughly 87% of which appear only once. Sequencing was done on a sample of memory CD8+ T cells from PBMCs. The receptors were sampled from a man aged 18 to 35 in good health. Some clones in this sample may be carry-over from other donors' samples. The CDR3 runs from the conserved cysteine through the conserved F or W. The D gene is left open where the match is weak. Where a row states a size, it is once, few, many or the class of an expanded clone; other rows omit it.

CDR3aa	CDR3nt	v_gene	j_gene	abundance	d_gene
CASSEAGSNSPLHF	TGTGCCAGCAGTGAAGCGGGTTCGAATTCACCCCTCCACTTT	TRBV6-1	TRBJ1-6	once	-
CSVDSGGPEAFF	TGCAGCGTTGATAGTGGGGGTCCTGAAGCTTTCTTT	TRBV29-1	TRBJ1-1	few	-
CASSHRSTDTQYF	TGTGCCAGCAGTCACAGGAGCACAGATACGCAGTATTTT	TRBV6-1	TRBJ2-3	-	-
CASSLRLEGEQYF	TGTGCCAGCAGCTTAAGACTAGAGGGCGAGCAGTACTTC	TRBV7-3	TRBJ2-7	-	-
CASSVGVRSEAFF	TGTGCCAGCAGCGTAGGTGTAAGGAGTGAAGCTTTCTTT	TRBV9	TRBJ1-1	-	-
CASRPWLSGANVLTF	TGTGCCAGCCGGCCCTGGCTTTCTGGGGCCAACGTCCTGACTTTC	TRBV6-6	TRBJ2-6	-	-
CASSEQGWRTEAFF	TGTGCCAGCAGCGAACAGGGCTGGAGGACTGAAGCTTTCTTT	TRBV7-9	TRBJ1-1	-	-
CASRVGTGTYEQYF	TGCGCCAGCAGGGTCGGGACGGGGACCTACGAGCAGTACTTC	TRBV5-1	TRBJ2-7	-	-
CASTFSDGNTEAFF	TGTGCCAGCACCTTTTCGGACGGGAACACTGAAGCTTTCTTT	TRBV7-4	TRBJ1-1	-	-
CASSVSGSSYNEQFF	TGTGCCAGCAGTGTATCAGGGAGCTCCTACAATGAGCAGTTCTTC	TRBV6-1	TRBJ2-1	-	-
CASSAFWGNTEAFF	TGTGCCAGCAGCGCTTTTTGGGGGAACACTGAAGCTTTCTTT	TRBV9	TRBJ1-1	-	-
CASSSASYEQYF	TGTGCCAGTAGCTCGGCCTCCTACGAGCAGTACTTC	TRBV27	TRBJ2-7	-	-
CASSSSRGKGQPQHF	TGTGCCAGCAGCTCATCCAGGGGGAAGGGTCAGCCCCAGCATTTT	TRBV11-2	TRBJ1-5	-	TRBD1
CASSLLSSWGYEQYF	TGTGCCAGCAGTTTATTGTCTAGCTGGGGCTACGAGCAGTACTTC	TRBV28	TRBJ2-7	-	-
CASSPRLADEQFF	TGTGCCAGCAGCCCGAGACTAGCGGATGAGCAGTTCTTC	TRBV5-4	TRBJ2-1	-	TRBD2
CASLMRGNTIYF	TGTGCCAGTCTAATGAGAGGAAACACCATATATTTT	TRBV28	TRBJ1-3	-	-
CASSPFRLSWNTEAFF	TGTGCCAGTAGTCCGTTCCGACTCTCCTGGAACACTGAAGCTTTCTTT	TRBV19	TRBJ1-1	-	-
CASSDGTNVYNEQFF	TGTGCCAGCAGCGACGGGACTAATGTTTACAATGAGCAGTTCTTC	TRBV9	TRBJ2-1	-	TRBD2
CASSAYNSPLHF	TGTGCCAGCAGTGCATATAATTCACCCCTCCACTTT	TRBV6-1	TRBJ1-6	-	-
CASSPPLEAGNEQFF	TGTGCCAGCAGCCCCCCGTTGGAAGCCGGCAATGAGCAGTTCTTC	TRBV11-2	TRBJ2-1	-	-
CASSLDSGETQYF	TGCGCCAGCAGCCTGGACTCTGGGGAGACCCAGTACTTC	TRBV4-1	TRBJ2-5	-	-
CASSVPGEGTSGDADTQYF	TGTGCCAGCAGCGTGCCCGGGGAGGGAACTAGCGGAGACGCAGATACGCAGTATTTT	TRBV9	TRBJ2-3	-	TRBD2
CASSLPEVNTGELFF	TGCGCCAGCAGCTTACCGGAGGTAAACACCGGGGAGCTGTTTTTT	TRBV5-1	TRBJ2-2	-	-
CASSLGQIREQFF	TGTGCCAGCAGCTTAGGCCAGATCAGGGAGCAGTTCTTC	TRBV11-2	TRBJ2-1	-	-
CASSQDLGQLFGLYEQYF	TGCGCCAGCAGCCAAGATCTTGGCCAGCTTTTTGGGCTCTACGAGCAGTACTTC	TRBV4-1	TRBJ2-7	-	-
CASSWRGTEAFF	TGTGCCAGCAGCTGGCGGGGGACTGAAGCTTTCTTT	TRBV7-9	TRBJ1-1	-	-
CASSLNPQRMNTEAFF	TGTGCCAGCAGCTTGAACCCCCAACGTATGAACACTGAAGCTTTCTTT	TRBV5-6	TRBJ1-1	-	-
CASSFAGGPNEQYF	TGTGCCAGCAGCTTTGCGGGAGGGCCTAACGAGCAGTACTTC	TRBV7-8	TRBJ2-7	-	TRBD2
CASSPLQTGGNEQYF	TGTGCCAGCAGTCCCCTCCAGACAGGGGGGAACGAGCAGTACTTC	TRBV27	TRBJ2-7	-	TRBD1
CASSYDRPNEAFF	TGCGCCAGCAGCTACGACAGGCCCAATGAAGCTTTCTTT	TRBV4-3	TRBJ1-1	-	-
CASSLSSYEQYF	TGTGCCAGCAGCCTCAGCTCCTACGAGCAGTACTTC	TRBV5-6	TRBJ2-7	-	-
CASSDMAGGGYGYTF	TGTGCCAGCAGTGATATGGCAGGGGGCGGTTATGGCTACACCTTC	TRBV2	TRBJ1-2	-	TRBD1
CASSWALGAQPAGLAGFDEQFF	TGTGCCAGCAGCTGGGCACTGGGGGCCCAACCCGCGGGACTAGCGGGCTTCGATGAGCAGTTCTTC	TRBV7-8	TRBJ2-1	once	TRBD2
CASSFSGNYEQYF	TGTGCCAGCAGCTTTTCAGGGAACTACGAGCAGTACTTC	TRBV7-9	TRBJ2-7	-	-
CASSEVGGSEPYNEQFF	TGTGCCAGCAGTGAAGTAGGGGGATCCGAACCCTACAATGAGCAGTTCTTC	TRBV2	TRBJ2-1	-	-
CASSVPVGVGNQPQHF	TGTGCCAGTAGTGTCCCGGTGGGCGTAGGCAATCAGCCCCAGCATTTT	TRBV19	TRBJ1-5	-	-
CASNSGLSTDTQYF	TGTGCCAGCAATAGCGGACTTAGCACAGATACGCAGTATTTT	TRBV2	TRBJ2-3	-	-
CASSRRTGELFF	TGTGCCAGCTCCCGTCGGACCGGGGAGCTGTTTTTT	TRBV25-1	TRBJ2-2	once	-
CASSYGTDGYTF	TGTGCCAGCAGTTACGGGACGGATGGCTACACCTTC	TRBV6-5	TRBJ1-2	-	-
CASNLRQGRNSPLHF	TGTGCCAGCAACCTTCGACAGGGGAGGAATTCACCCCTCCACTTT	TRBV7-3	TRBJ1-6	-	TRBD1
CASSDSEGAGYTF	TGTGCCAGCAGTGACTCGGAAGGGGCTGGCTACACCTTC	TRBV6-4	TRBJ1-2	-	-
CASSTQGNQPQHF	TGTGCCAGCAGCACACAGGGGAATCAGCCCCAGCATTTT	TRBV9	TRBJ1-5	-	TRBD1
CASAVKSGANVLTF	TGTGCCAGCGCCGTGAAATCTGGGGCCAACGTCCTGACTTTC	TRBV6-5	TRBJ2-6	once	-
CASNRGGGDTEAFF	TGTGCCAGCAACCGAGGGGGGGGCGACACTGAAGCTTTCTTT	TRBV4-2	TRBJ1-1	-	-
CASSPRGYEQYF	TGTGCCAGCAGCCCCCGGGGCTACGAGCAGTACTTC	TRBV7-2	TRBJ2-7	few	-
CASSQGPIGGRDTDTQYF	TGCGCCAGCAGCCAAGGGCCTATTGGGGGGCGCGACACAGATACGCAGTATTTT	TRBV4-1	TRBJ2-3	-	-
CASSWGAGYEQYF	TGTGCCAGCAGCTGGGGGGCCGGCTACGAGCAGTACTTC	TRBV28	TRBJ2-7	-	-
CASYPGTSGDTGELFF	TGTGCCAGCTACCCGGGGACTAGCGGAGACACCGGGGAGCTGTTTTTT	TRBV19	TRBJ2-2	few	TRBD2
CASSGVWTERGYGYTF	TGTGCCAGCAGCGGCGTTTGGACTGAGCGAGGCTATGGCTACACCTTC	TRBV9	TRBJ1-2	-	-
CASSLLADGTDTQYF	TGTGCCAGCAGCCTCTTAGCGGATGGGACAGATACGCAGTATTTT	TRBV14	TRBJ2-3	-	-
CASSDGGLAYNEQFF	TGTGCCAGCAGCGATGGGGGACTAGCATACAATGAGCAGTTCTTC	TRBV7-9	TRBJ2-1	-	TRBD2
CASSEIPRGSYEQYF	TGTGCCAGCAGCGAAATTCCCAGGGGCTCCTACGAGCAGTACTTC	TRBV2	TRBJ2-7	-	-
CASSGSGRAALEQYF	TGTGCCAGCAGCGGTAGCGGGAGGGCCGCCCTCGAGCAGTACTTC	TRBV2	TRBJ2-7	-	TRBD2